This T cell receptor (beta chain) was captured in a study of blood T cell repertoires in COVID-19. Across the study: The origin of the acute and convalescent COVID-19 samples was the United States, Italy and Spain. PBMCs, B-cell-depleted T cells, or T cells were the source of the cDNA or gDNA that made up the material.

Original data processing: The authors estimated nucleated cell counts from reference gene primer amplification. Repertoires were generated with immunoSEQ multiplex PCR, while TCRdb's copy carries only in-frame clones and drops some. Clone size and V and J calls were adopted from that table, with D and trimming inferred from the DNA. The sample has about 170,000 clones, roughly 88% seen once. This CDR3 region has 15 residues. The V gene's germline CDR1 is SGHDT and CDR2 YYEEEE. J lost 3 bases, V lost 4 bases, and 6 bases had no gene match. What was sequenced was peripheral blood. The origin of this receptor is a man aged 55-75 years who had recovered from COVID-19. This chain links TRBV5-6 with TRBJ1-2; 10 bases align to TRBD1. The CDR3 sequence is CASSSKDRGYYGYTF. CDR3 coding DNA: TGTGCCAGCAGCAGCAAGGACAGGGGGTACTATGGCTACACCTTC.